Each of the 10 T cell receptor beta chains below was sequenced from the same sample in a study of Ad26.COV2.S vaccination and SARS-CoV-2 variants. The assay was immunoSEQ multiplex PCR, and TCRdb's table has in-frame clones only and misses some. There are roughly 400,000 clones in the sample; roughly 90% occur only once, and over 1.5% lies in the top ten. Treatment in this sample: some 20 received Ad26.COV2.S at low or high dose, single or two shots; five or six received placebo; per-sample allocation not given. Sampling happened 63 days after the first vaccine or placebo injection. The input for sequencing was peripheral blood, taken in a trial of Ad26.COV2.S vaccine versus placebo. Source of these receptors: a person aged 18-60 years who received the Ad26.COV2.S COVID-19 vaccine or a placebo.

The CDR3 here is CASSFLNEKLFF. As DNA, the CDR3 is TGTGCCAGCAGTTTTCTTAATGAAAAACTGTTTTTT. The chain employs TRBV6-6 and TRBJ1-4; D not certain. The V and J ends lost 4 bases and 4 bases respectively, with 4 bases between them. CDR1 and CDR2 (germline): MNHNY, SVGAGI (reference sequence). The CDR3 is 12 amino acids.

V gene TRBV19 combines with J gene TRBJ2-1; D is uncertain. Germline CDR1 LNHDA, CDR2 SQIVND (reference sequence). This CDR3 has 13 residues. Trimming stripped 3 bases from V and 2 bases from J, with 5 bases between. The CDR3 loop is CASSMATYNEQFF. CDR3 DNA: TGTGCCAGTAGTATGGCAACCTACAATGAGCAGTTCTTC.

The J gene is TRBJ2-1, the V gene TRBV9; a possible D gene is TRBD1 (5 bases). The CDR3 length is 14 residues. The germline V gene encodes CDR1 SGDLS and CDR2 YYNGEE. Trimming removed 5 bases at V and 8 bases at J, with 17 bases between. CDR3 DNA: TGTGCCAGCAGGGACACGAATGGTCGGGATGAGCAGTTCTTC. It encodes CASRDTNGRDEQFF. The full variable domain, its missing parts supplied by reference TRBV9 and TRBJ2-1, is DSGVTQTPKHLITATGQRVTLRCSPRSGDLSVYWYQQSLDQGLQFLIQYYNGEERAKGNILERFSAQQFPDLHSELNLSSLELGDSALYFCASRDTNGRDEQFFGPGTRLTVL.

The CDR3 protein is CASSDPGTMNYGYTF. In nucleotides, the CDR3 is TGTGCCAGCAGTGACCCCGGGACAATGAACTATGGCTACACCTTC. The rearrangement uses TRBV6-1 and TRBJ1-2, with D tentatively TRBD1 (6 bases). Germline lookup yields CDR1 MNHNS and CDR2 SASEGT. CDR3 size: 15 residues. Trimming cost V 3 bases and J 2 bases, with 13 bases left between them.

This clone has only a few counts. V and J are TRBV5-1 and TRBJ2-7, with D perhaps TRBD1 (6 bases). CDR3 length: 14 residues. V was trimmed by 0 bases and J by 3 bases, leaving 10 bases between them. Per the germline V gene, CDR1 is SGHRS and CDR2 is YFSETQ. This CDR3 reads CASSLDGGHYEQYF. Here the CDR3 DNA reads TGCGCCAGCAGCTTGGATGGGGGACACTACGAGCAGTACTTC.

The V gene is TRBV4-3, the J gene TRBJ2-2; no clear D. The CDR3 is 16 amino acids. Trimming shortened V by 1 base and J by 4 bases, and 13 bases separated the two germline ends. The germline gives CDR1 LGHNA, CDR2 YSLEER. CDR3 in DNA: TGCGCCAGCAGCCAAGGAACGAGACAAATCACCGGGGAGCTGTTTTTT. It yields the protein CASSQGTRQITGELFF.

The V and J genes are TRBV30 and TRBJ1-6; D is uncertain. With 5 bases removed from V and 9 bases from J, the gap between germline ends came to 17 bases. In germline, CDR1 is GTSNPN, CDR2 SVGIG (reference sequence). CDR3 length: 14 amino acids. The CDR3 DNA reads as TGTGCCTGGGAAGGGCCTCGGCCCACTTCACCCCTCCACTTT. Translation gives CAWEGPRPTSPLHF.

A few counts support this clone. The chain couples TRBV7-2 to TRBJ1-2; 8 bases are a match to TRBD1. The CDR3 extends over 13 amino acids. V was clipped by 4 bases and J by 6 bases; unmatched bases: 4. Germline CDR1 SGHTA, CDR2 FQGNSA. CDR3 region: CASSSDRVNGYTF. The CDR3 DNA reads TGTGCCAGCAGCTCGGACAGGGTCAATGGCTACACCTTC.

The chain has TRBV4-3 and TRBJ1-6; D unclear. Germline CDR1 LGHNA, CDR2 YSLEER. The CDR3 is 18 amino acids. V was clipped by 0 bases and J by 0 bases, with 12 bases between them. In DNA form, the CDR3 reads TGCGCCAGCAGCCAAGAAGCGGAGAGGAGCTCCTATAATTCACCCCTCCACTTT. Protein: CASSQEAERSSYNSPLHF.

The CDR3 bases are TGTGCCAGCAGTTATCCCACCGCCCCGAACACTGAAGCTTTCTTT. Translated: CASSYPTAPNTEAFF. V usage is TRBV6-5 and J usage is TRBJ1-1; D uncertain. The V and J ends lost 3 bases and 1 base respectively, with 12 bases between them. Germline V gene data show CDR1 as MNHEY and CDR2 as SVGAGI. This CDR3 contains 15 residues.